The sequence of this T cell receptor (beta chain) was determined in a study of blood T cell repertoires in COVID-19. Background on the study: Material from acute and convalescent COVID-19 was sourced from the United States, Italy and Spain. From T cells, B-cell-depleted T cells, or PBMCs came the material, which was cDNA or gDNA.

Trimming removed 2 bases from V and 6 bases from J; junction bases left unmatched: 16. There are 18 residues in the CDR3. Germline loops: CDR1 LGHNA, CDR2 YSLEER. How the authors handled the data: Quantification of nucleated cells was approximated via reference gene primer amplification. Sequencing was performed with immunoSEQ multiplex PCR; in TCRdb, only in-frame clones are kept and a portion is missing. That table furnishes V, J and clone size, whereas the DNA furnished D and trimming. The sample records 60,000 to 75,000 clones, approximately 89% being singletons. This clone is categorized as medium-sized.

The sequenced sample was peripheral blood. The sequence came from a man aged 60 to 69 with acute or convalescent COVID-19. The chain links TRBV4-3 to TRBJ2-1; 7 bases are shared with TRBD1. CDR3 DNA sequence: TGCGCCAGCAGCCAATTTCCGCTCTCGGGCCAGGGGGTCAATGAGCAGTTCTTC. It specifies CASSQFPLSGQGVNEQFF.